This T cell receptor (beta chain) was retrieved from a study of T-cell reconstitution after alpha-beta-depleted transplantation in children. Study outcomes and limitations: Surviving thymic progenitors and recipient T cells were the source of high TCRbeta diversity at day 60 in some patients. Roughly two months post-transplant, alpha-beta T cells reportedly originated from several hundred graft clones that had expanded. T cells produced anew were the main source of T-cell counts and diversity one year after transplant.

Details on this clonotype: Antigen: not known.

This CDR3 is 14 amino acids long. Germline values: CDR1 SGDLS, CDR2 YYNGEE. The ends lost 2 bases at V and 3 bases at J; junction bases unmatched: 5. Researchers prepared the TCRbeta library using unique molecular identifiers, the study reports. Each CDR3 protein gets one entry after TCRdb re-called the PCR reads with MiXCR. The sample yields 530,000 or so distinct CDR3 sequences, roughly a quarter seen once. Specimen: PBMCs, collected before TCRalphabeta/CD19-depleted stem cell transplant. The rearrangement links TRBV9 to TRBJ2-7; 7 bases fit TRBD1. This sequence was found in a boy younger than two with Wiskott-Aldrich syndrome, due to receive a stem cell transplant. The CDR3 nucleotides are TGTGCCAGCAGCGTCGACCGGGACAGCTACGAGCAGTACTTC. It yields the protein CASSVDRDSYEQYF.